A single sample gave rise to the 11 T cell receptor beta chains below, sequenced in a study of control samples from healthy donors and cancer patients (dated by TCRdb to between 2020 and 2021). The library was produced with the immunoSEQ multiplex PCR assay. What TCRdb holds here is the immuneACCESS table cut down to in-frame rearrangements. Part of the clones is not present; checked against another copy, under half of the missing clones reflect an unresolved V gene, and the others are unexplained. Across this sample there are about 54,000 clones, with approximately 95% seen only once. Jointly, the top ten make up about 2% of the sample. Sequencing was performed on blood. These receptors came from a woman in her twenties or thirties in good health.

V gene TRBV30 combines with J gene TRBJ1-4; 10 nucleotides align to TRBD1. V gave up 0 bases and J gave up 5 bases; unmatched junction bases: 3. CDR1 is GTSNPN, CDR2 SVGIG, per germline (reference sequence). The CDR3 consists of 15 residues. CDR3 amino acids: CAWSVPGQGNEKLFF. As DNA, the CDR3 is TGTGCCTGGAGTGTCCCGGGACAGGGGAATGAAAAACTGTTTTTT.

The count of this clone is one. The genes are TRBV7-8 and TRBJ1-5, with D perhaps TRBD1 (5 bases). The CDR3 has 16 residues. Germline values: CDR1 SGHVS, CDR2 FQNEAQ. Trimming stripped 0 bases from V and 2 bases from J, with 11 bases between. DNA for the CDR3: TGTGCCAGCAGCTTAGCAACCGGGACGCGCAATCAGCCCCAGCATTTT. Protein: CASSLATGTRNQPQHF.

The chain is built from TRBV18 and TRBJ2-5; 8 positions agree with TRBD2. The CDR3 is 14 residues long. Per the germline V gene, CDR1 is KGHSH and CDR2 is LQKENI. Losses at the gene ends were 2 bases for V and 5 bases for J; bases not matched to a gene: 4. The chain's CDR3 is CASSPSSGLETQYF. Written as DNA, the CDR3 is TGTGCCAGCTCACCATCTAGCGGGTTGGAGACCCAGTACTTC.

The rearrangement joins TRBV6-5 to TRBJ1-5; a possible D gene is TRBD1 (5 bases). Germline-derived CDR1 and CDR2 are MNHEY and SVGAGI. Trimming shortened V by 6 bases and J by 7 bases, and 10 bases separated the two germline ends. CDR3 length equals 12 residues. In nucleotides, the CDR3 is TGTGCCAGCAGCCGGGGGGGGCAGCCCCAGCATTTT. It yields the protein CASSRGGQPQHF.

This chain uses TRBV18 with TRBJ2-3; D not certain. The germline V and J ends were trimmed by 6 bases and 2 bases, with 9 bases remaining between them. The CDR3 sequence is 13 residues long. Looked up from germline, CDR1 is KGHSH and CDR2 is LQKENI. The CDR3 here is CASSHPPTDTQYF. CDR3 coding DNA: TGTGCCAGCTCTCACCCCCCCACAGATACGCAGTATTTT.

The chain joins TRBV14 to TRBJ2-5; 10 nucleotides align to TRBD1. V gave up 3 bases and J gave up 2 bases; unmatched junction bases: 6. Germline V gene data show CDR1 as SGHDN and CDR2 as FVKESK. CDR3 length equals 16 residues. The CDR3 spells CASSHPDRGSQETQYF. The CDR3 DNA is TGTGCCAGCAGCCACCCGGACAGGGGGTCTCAAGAGACCCAGTACTTC.

CDR3: CASSSPGTEAFF. CDR3 DNA: TGTGCCAGCAGTTCCCCCGGGACTGAAGCTTTCTTT. This chain joins TRBV27 and TRBJ1-1, with D unclear. The CDR3 runs to 12 residues. Trimming shortened V by 4 bases and J by 5 bases, and 8 bases separated the two germline ends. CDR1 is MNHEY and CDR2 is SMNVEV in the germline V gene (reference sequence).

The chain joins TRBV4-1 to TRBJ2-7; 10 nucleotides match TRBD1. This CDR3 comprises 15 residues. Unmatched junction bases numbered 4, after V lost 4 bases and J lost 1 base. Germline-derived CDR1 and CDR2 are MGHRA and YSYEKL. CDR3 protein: CASSLGTGVSYEQYF. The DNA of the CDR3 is TGCGCCAGCAGCCTCGGGACAGGGGTTTCCTACGAGCAGTACTTC.

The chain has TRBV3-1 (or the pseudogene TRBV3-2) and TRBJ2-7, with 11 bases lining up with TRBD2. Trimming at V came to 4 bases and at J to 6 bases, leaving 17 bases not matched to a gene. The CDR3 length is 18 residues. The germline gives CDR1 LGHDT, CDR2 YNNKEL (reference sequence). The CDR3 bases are TGTGCCAGCAGCCCCGGGGGAGTAGCGGGAGGGAGGTGGCGCGAGCAGTACTTC. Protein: CASSPGGVAGGRWREQYF.

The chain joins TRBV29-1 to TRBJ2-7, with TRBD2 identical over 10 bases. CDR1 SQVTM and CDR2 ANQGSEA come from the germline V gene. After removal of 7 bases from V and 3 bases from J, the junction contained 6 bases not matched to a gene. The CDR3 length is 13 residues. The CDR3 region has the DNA TGCAGCGCACAGTGGACTAGCGGCTACGAGCAGTACTTC. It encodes CSAQWTSGYEQYF.

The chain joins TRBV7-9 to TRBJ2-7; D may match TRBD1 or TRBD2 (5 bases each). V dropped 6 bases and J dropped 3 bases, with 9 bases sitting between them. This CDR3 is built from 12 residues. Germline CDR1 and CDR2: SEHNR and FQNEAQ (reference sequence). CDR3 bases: TGTGCCAGCAGGGGACGCAACTACGAGCAGTACTTC. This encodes CASRGRNYEQYF.